The 2 T cell receptor beta chains in this list originate from one sample, sequenced in a study of blood T cell repertoires in COVID-19 (dated by TCRdb to 2020 to 2022). To prepare the library, the immunoSEQ multiplex PCR assay was applied. Imported from immuneACCESS, the table was reduced by TCRdb to in-frame sequences with V and J called. These copies leave out some clones; in studies compared against another copy, an unresolved V gene accounts for under half, and the cause of the remainder is not known. This sample comprises about 100,000 clones, over 75% of them detected only once. Roughly 32% of the sample is in the top ten clones. Sequenced material: peripheral blood. The receptors were gathered from a woman aged 80 or over with acute or convalescent COVID-19.

This chain uses TRBV19 with TRBJ2-6; weak D call: TRBD2 (5 bases). Germline CDR1 and CDR2: LNHDA and SQIVND (reference sequence). The CDR3 extends over 15 amino acids. The V end was cut by 1 base, the J end by 2 bases, with 6 bases between. The CDR3 protein is CASSIGGTGANVLTF. The CDR3 bases are TGTGCCAGTAGTATAGGAGGGACTGGGGCCAACGTCCTGACTTTC. Full variable domain (remainder filled in from reference TRBV19 and TRBJ2-6): DGGITQSPKYLFRKEGQNVTLSCEQNLNHDAMYWYRQDPGQGLRLIYYSQIVNDFQKGDIAEGYSVSREKKESFPLTVTSAQKNPTAFYLCASSIGGTGANVLTFGAGSRLTVL.

This sequence joins TRBV28 and TRBJ2-3, with D perhaps TRBD1 (6 bases). The CDR3 is 16 residues long. The V gene lost 6 bases and the J gene lost 4 bases, with 20 bases spanning the gap. The V gene's germline CDR1 is MDHEN and CDR2 SYDVKM. CDR3 residues: CASRPPHRVVADTQYF. The CDR3 region has the DNA TGTGCCAGCAGACCCCCACACAGGGTAGTAGCAGATACGCAGTATTTT. The variable domain in full, completed from reference TRBV28 and TRBJ2-3, reads DVKVTQSSRYLVKRTGEKVFLECVQDMDHENMFWYRQDPGLGLRLIYFSYDVKMKEKGDIPEGYSVSREKKERFSLILESASTNQTSMYLCASRPPHRVVADTQYFGPGTRLTVL.